Presented here are 25 T cell receptor beta chains from one specimen sequenced in a study of beta chain features in type 1 diabetes. The investigators reverse transcribed all of the isolated RNA, so they sequenced expressed TCRB transcripts. Clones were sequenced by immunoSEQ multiplex PCR, and TCRdb holds only the in-frame ones, with some missing. Here the sample spans about 230,000 clones, under 20% being singletons. Study results and limitations: For Type 1 diabetes patients, all four CD4+ subsets carried TCRB CDR3s that were moderately but significantly shorter.

Antigen specificity for these receptors is unknown. Sequenced sample: naive CD4+ T cells from blood. These receptors all come from a young man with type 1 diabetes.

This clone was seen only a few times. This chain connects TRBV10-3 to TRBJ2-3; 9 nucleotides match TRBD2. V lost 4 bases, J lost 5 bases, and 4 bases stayed unmatched. CDR1 ENHRY and CDR2 SYGVKD come from the germline V gene. The CDR3 runs 14 residues. CDR3 protein: CAISASGTVDTQYF. The CDR3 DNA reads TGTGCCATCAGTGCTAGCGGGACTGTAGATACGCAGTATTTT.

The rearrangement links TRBV12-5 to TRBJ1-5, with no clear D. V was pared by 4 bases and J by 12 bases, with 13 bases between. Germline V gene sequence: CDR1 LGHNT, CDR2 FRNRAP. The CDR3 extends over 12 amino acids. CDR3 region: CASGSAGGLQHF. DNA for the CDR3: TGTGCTAGTGGTTCCGCCGGAGGGCTCCAGCATTTT.

The chain couples TRBV25-1 to TRBJ1-2; D possibly corresponds to TRBD1 (6 bases). The CDR3 contains 14 residues. V was pared by 6 bases and J by 6 bases, with 17 bases between. Looked up from germline, CDR1 is MGHDK and CDR2 is SYGVNS. The CDR3 protein is CASSRDTGSDGYTF. The CDR3 DNA is TGTGCCAGCAGCCGGGACACCGGCAGTGATGGCTACACCTTC.

The chain joins TRBV15 to TRBJ2-7; D not resolved. The CDR3 runs 14 residues. The V gene's germline CDR1 is LNHNV and CDR2 YYDKDF (reference sequence). Trimming removed 1 base from V and 1 base from J, with 8 bases in between. The CDR3, as DNA: TGTGCCACCAGCAGAGGAACAAATTCCTACGAGCAGTACTTC. It yields the protein CATSRGTNSYEQYF.

This clone was seen a handful of times. CDR3 in amino acids: CSAGNREGQFF. CDR3 sequence (DNA): TGCAGTGCTGGGAATCGAGAAGGGCAGTTCTTC. This rearrangement joins TRBV20-1 to TRBJ2-1; D call uncertain. The ends were cut back, 5 bases at V and 12 bases at J, with 14 bases in the middle. CDR3 length: 11 amino acids. Germline V gene lookup returns CDR1 DFQATT and CDR2 SNEGSKA (reference sequence).

The chain has TRBV9 and TRBJ2-2; 10 positions agree with TRBD2. This CDR3 region has 17 residues. Looked up from germline, CDR1 is SGDLS and CDR2 is YYNGEE. The V gene end was trimmed by 3 bases and the J gene end by 4 bases; junction bases not matched to a gene: 9. The CDR3 reads CASSANPSGSFTGELFF. For the CDR3, the DNA is TGTGCCAGCAGCGCAAATCCTAGCGGGAGTTTCACCGGGGAGCTGTTTTTT.

The chain uses TRBV28 and TRBJ1-1, with TRBD1 identical over 11 bases. With V trimmed by 4 bases and J by 1 base, 5 bases remained unmatched. Germline V gives CDR1 MDHEN, CDR2 SYDVKM. CDR3 length: 16 residues. The CDR3 DNA reads as TGTGCCAGCAGTTCGCCCGGACAGGGGGCGAACACTGAAGCTTTCTTT. Translated: CASSSPGQGANTEAFF.

V and J are TRBV9 and TRBJ2-1; D gene ambiguous. The CDR3 is 16 amino acids. Germline CDR1 and CDR2: SGDLS and YYNGEE. Trimming took 2 bases from V and 8 from J, leaving 20 bases between them. The CDR3 protein is CASSVSPIGQGDEQFF. CDR3 bases: TGTGCCAGCAGCGTCTCCCCGATAGGGCAAGGCGATGAGCAGTTCTTC.

This chain connects TRBV18 to TRBJ2-1, with D tentatively TRBD2 (6 bases). V was clipped by 6 bases and J by 1 base, with 10 bases between them. Germline V gene lookup returns CDR1 KGHSH and CDR2 LQKENI. This CDR3 has 14 residues. Here the CDR3 DNA reads TGTGCCAGCTCTCTTAGCGGTTCCTACAATGAGCAGTTCTTC. It specifies CASSLSGSYNEQFF. Based on the CDR3 plus reference TRBV18 and TRBJ2-1, the full variable domain is NAGVMQNPRHLVRRRGQEARLRCSPMKGHSHVYWYRQLPEEGLKFMVYLQKENIIDESGMPKERFSAEFPKEGPSILRIQQVVRGDSAAYFCASSLSGSYNEQFFGPGTRLTVL.

The chain links TRBV27 to TRBJ1-5, with 7 nucleotides matching TRBD1. The germline CDR1 and CDR2 sequences are MNHEY and SMNVEV (reference sequence). The V and J ends lost 6 bases and 0 bases, in that order; junction bases with no gene match: 5. This CDR3 contains 15 residues. In DNA form, the CDR3 reads TGTGCCAGCAGCCCGGGACAGTATAGCAATCAGCCCCAGCATTTT. Translating gives CASSPGQYSNQPQHF.

This chain links TRBV28 with TRBJ2-7; D gene ambiguous. Germline CDR1 reads MDHEN; CDR2 reads SYDVKM. V lost 5 bases and J 7 bases, leaving 18 bases between the germline ends. CDR3 size: 14 residues. The CDR3 here is CASSPPGSSREQYF. The CDR3 region has the DNA TGTGCCAGCAGTCCGCCCGGCTCGTCGCGGGAGCAGTACTTC.

J is TRBJ2-7 and V is TRBV7-9, with 7 bases aligning to TRBD1. The CDR3 runs 14 residues. Germline V gene sequence: CDR1 SEHNR, CDR2 FQNEAQ (reference sequence). Unmatched junction bases numbered 6, after V lost 7 bases and J lost 0 bases. The CDR3 sequence is CASNRDRGSYEQYF. The CDR3 DNA sequence: TGTGCCAGCAATCGGGACAGAGGCTCCTACGAGCAGTACTTC.

This clone has more than one count but fewer than ten. This chain's CDR3 is CSARPNTEAFF. CDR3 DNA sequence: TGCAGTGCACGACCGAACACTGAAGCTTTCTTT. The chain carries TRBV20-1 and TRBJ1-1; D is unresolved. V was trimmed by 6 bases and J by 1 base, leaving 6 bases between them. The length of the CDR3 is 11 residues. Germline V gene lookup returns CDR1 DFQATT and CDR2 SNEGSKA (reference sequence).

This clone showed up just a few times. The chain carries TRBV29-1 and TRBJ2-2; 7 bases align to TRBD1. This CDR3 spans 16 amino acids. CDR1 is SQVTM, CDR2 ANQGSEA, per germline. V lost 3 bases, J lost 3 bases, and 10 bases stayed unmatched. The CDR3 loop reads CSVDTSDRVYTGELFF. The CDR3 DNA sequence: TGCAGCGTTGACACCAGTGACAGGGTATACACCGGGGAGCTGTTTTTT.

The chain carries TRBV7-9 and TRBJ2-6, with 9 bases aligning to TRBD1. Germline loops: CDR1 SEHNR, CDR2 FQNEAQ (reference sequence). The CDR3 length is 17 residues. Losses at the gene ends were 5 bases for V and 4 bases for J; bases not matched to a gene: 9. The CDR3 loop reads CASSPPGQGTGANVLTF. DNA for the CDR3: TGTGCCAGCAGCCCCCCGGGACAGGGAACGGGGGCCAACGTCCTGACTTTC.

The chain couples TRBV4-1 to TRBJ1-1; a weak D match, TRBD1 (6 bases). The CDR3 loop spans 15 amino acids. The V and J ends lost 3 bases and 1 base respectively, with 12 bases between them. Germline values: CDR1 MGHRA, CDR2 YSYEKL. CDR3 nucleotides: TGCGCCAGCAGCCACCCCAGCAGGGGGAACACTGAAGCTTTCTTT. Residues: CASSHPSRGNTEAFF.

This clone has a single count. V and J are TRBV28 and TRBJ2-2, with 8 bases lining up with TRBD2. The CDR3 has 18 residues. The V gene's germline CDR1 is MDHEN and CDR2 SYDVKM. V gave up 4 bases and J gave up 7 bases; unmatched junction bases: 17. The CDR3: CASSSPRTGGLVIGELFF. CDR3 nucleotides: TGTGCCAGCAGTTCCCCCCGAACGGGGGGACTAGTAATCGGGGAGCTGTTTTTT.

The chain uses TRBV15 and TRBJ2-1, with D possibly matching TRBD2 (5 bases). Germline CDR1 is LNHNV and CDR2 is YYDKDF (reference sequence). This CDR3 comprises 14 residues. Trimming stripped 1 base from V and 5 bases from J, with 9 bases between. CDR3 sequence (DNA): TGTGCCACCAGCAGAGTTAGGCGGGACAATGAGCAGTTCTTC. Its protein is CATSRVRRDNEQFF.

The chain has TRBV29-1 and TRBJ1-4; TRBD1 aligns across 8 bases. Germline CDR1 is SQVTM and CDR2 is ANQGSEA. The ends lost 4 bases at V and 8 bases at J; junction bases unmatched: 6. The CDR3 covers 13 residues. This CDR3 reads CSVGGGQAEKLFF. CDR3 coding DNA: TGCAGCGTTGGAGGGGGACAGGCCGAAAAACTGTTTTTT.

The chain uses TRBV2 and TRBJ2-3; TRBD2 agrees at 10 bases. Germline CDR1 and CDR2: SNHLY and FYNNEI. The CDR3 length is 14 residues. After removal of 11 bases from V and 9 bases from J, the junction contained 14 bases not matched to a gene. CDR3 sequence (DNA): TGTGCCGCAGGGACTAGCGCCTCGGGGGGCACGCAGTATTTT. Translating it yields CAAGTSASGGTQYF.

The chain uses TRBV19 and TRBJ1-2; D uncertain. Germline CDR1 and CDR2: LNHDA and SQIVND (reference sequence). CDR3 length equals 13 residues. Trimming removed 9 bases from V and 4 bases from J, with 15 bases in between. The CDR3 DNA reads TGTGCCAGCCAAAGGACCTCCGCCTATGGCTACACCTTC. Protein product: CASQRTSAYGYTF.

The gene calls are TRBV10-3 and TRBJ2-1; no clear D gene. CDR1 ENHRY and CDR2 SYGVKD come from the germline V gene. V was pared by 2 bases and J by 8 bases, with 7 bases between. CDR3 size: 12 residues. CDR3 DNA: TGTGCCATCAGTGAGGGGCTCGATGAGCAGTTCTTC. This encodes CAISEGLDEQFF.

Concerning this clone itself: An end of the junction does not agree with germline; a read error may underlie this. This chain joins TRBV7-2 and TRBJ2-1; 8 bases are a match to TRBD1. Germline V CDR1 and CDR2: SGHTA, FQGNSA. There are 15 residues in the CDR3. CDR3 in DNA: TGTGCCAGCAGCTTAGCGCAACAGGGGGTGGTATCTATGGTCTTC. Translation: CASSLAQQGVVSMVF.

V is TRBV7-9 and J is TRBJ2-7, with D possibly being TRBD2 (5 bases). V dropped 3 bases and J dropped 7 bases, with 16 bases sitting between them. Germline assignment: CDR1 SEHNR and CDR2 FQNEAQ (reference sequence). This CDR3 spans 14 amino acids. The CDR3 DNA reads TGTGCCAGCAGCTTTACGGGGTCTTGGGGAGAGCAGTACTTC. Amino acids: CASSFTGSWGEQYF.

The rearrangement joins TRBV7-8 to TRBJ1-1, with unresolved D. The CDR3 has 14 residues. V lost 3 bases to trimming and J lost 0 bases, with 8 bases between them. Germline CDR1 reads SGHVS; CDR2 reads FQNEAQ. DNA of the CDR3: TGTGCCAGCAGCTTCTCGCGCTTGAACACTGAAGCTTTCTTT. Its protein product is CASSFSRLNTEAFF.